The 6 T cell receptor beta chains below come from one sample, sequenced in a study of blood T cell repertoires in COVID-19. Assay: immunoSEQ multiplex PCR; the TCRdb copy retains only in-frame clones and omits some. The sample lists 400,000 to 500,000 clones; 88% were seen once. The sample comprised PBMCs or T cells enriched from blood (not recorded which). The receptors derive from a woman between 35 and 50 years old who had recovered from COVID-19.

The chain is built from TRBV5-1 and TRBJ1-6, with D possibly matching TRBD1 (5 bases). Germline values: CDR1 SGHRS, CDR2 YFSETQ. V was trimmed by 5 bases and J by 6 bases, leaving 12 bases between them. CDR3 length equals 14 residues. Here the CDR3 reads CASRRRDPNSPLHF. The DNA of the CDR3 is TGCGCCAGCAGGCGGCGGGACCCTAATTCACCCCTCCACTTT.

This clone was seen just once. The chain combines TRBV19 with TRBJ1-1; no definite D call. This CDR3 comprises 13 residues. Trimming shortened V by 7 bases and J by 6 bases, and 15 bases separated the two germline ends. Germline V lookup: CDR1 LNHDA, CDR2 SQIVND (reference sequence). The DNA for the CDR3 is TGTGCCAGTAAGACCCGTGGAGACCCTGAAGCTTTCTTT. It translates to CASKTRGDPEAFF.

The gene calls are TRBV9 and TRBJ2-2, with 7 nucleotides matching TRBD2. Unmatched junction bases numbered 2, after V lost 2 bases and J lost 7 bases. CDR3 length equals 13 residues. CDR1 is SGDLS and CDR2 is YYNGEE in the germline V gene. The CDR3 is CASSVGGSGELFF. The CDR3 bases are TGTGCCAGCAGCGTGGGCGGGAGCGGGGAGCTGTTTTTT.

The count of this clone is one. The CDR3 nucleotides are TGTGCCAGCTCACGAACAGGGGGCTCCTACAATGAGCAGTTCTTC. Translated: CASSRTGGSYNEQFF. The genes are TRBV18 and TRBJ2-1; 8 bases are shared with TRBD1. CDR1 is KGHSH, CDR2 LQKENI, per germline. There are 15 residues in the CDR3. V lost 4 bases, J lost 0 bases, and 2 bases stayed unmatched.

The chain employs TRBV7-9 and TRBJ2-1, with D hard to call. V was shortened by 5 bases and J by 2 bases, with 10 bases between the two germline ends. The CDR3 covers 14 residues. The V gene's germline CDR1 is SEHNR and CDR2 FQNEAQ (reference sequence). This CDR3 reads CASSVLGPYNEQFF. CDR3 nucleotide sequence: TGTGCCAGCAGCGTACTTGGTCCCTACAATGAGCAGTTCTTC. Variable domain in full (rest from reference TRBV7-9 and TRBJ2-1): DTGVSQNPRHKITKRGQNVTFRCDPISEHNRLYWYRQTLGQGPEFLTYFQNEAQLEKSRLLSDRFSAERPKGSFSTLEIQRTEQGDSAMYLCASSVLGPYNEQFFGPGTRLTVL.

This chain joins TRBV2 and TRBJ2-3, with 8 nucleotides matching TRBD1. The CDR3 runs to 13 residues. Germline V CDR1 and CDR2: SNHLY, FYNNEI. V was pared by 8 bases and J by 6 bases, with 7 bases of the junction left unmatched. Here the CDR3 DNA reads TGTGCCAGCCTAGGACAGGGTTGGGATACGCAGTATTTT. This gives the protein CASLGQGWDTQYF.